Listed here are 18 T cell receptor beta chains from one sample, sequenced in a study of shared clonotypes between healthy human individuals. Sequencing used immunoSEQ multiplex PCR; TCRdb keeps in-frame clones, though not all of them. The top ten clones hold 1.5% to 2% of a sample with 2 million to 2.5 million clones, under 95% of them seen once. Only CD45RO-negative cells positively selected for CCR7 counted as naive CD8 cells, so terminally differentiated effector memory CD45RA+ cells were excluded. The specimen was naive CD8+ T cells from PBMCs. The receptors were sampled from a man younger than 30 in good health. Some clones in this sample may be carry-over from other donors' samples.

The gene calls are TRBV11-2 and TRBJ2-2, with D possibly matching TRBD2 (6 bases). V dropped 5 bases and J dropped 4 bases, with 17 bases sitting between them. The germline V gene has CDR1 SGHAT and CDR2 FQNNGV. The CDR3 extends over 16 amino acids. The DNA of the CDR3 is TGTGCCAGCAGCCACCGCGGGACCCAGGGCACCGGGGAGCTGTTTTTT. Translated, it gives CASSHRGTQGTGELFF.

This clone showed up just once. The CDR3 here is CASSSPPAATYEQYF. CDR3 sequence (DNA): TGTGCCAGCAGTTCCCCCCCTGCCGCTACCTACGAGCAGTACTTC. This rearrangement joins TRBV27 to TRBJ2-7; no firm D call. This CDR3 spans 15 amino acids. The germline V and J ends were trimmed by 4 bases and 2 bases, with 15 bases remaining between them. CDR1 is MNHEY and CDR2 is SMNVEV in the germline V gene (reference sequence).

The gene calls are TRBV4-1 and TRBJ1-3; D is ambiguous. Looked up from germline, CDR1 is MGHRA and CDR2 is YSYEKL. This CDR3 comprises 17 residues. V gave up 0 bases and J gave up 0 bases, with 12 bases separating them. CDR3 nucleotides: TGCGCCAGCAGCCAAGATCCAAGGCCCCTCTCTGGAAACACCATATATTTT. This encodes CASSQDPRPLSGNTIYF.

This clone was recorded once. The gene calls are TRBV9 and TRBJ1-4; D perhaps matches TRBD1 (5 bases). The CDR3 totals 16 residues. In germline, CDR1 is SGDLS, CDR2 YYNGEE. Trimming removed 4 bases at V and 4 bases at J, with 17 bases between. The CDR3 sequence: CASSPGDWDFNEKLFF. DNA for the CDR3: TGTGCCAGCAGCCCCGGGGATTGGGACTTTAATGAAAAACTGTTTTTT.

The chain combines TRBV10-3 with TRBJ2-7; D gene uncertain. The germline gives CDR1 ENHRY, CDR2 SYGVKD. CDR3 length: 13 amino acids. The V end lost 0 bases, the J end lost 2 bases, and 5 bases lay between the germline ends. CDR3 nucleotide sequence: TGTGCCATCAGTGAGTCACCCCCCTACGAGCAGTACTTC. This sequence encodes CAISESPPYEQYF.

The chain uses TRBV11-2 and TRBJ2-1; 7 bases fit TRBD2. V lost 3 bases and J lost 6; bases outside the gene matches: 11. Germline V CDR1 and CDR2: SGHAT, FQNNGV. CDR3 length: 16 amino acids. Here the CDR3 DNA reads TGTGCCAGCAGCTTGCCGCGGGGAGCGGGAAGCAATGAGCAGTTCTTC. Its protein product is CASSLPRGAGSNEQFF.

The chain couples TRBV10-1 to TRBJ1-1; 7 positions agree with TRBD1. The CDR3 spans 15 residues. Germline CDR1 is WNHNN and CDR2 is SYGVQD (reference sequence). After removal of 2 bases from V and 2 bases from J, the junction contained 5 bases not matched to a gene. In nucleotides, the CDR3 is TGCGCCAGCAGTGAGCCCCACAGGGGAAACACTGAAGCTTTCTTT. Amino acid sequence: CASSEPHRGNTEAFF.

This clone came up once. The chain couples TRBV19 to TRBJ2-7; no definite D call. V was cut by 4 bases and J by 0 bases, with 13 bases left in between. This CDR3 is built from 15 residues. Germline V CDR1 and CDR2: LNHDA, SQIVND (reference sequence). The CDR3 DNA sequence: TGTGCCAGTAGTACCGCATTTCGAAGCTCCTACGAGCAGTACTTC. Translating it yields CASSTAFRSSYEQYF.

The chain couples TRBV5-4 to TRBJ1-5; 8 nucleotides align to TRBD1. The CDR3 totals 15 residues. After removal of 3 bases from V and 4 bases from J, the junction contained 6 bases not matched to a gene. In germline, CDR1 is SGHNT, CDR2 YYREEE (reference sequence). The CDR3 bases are TGTGCCAGCAGCTCCGACAGGGGCGAGAATCAGCCCCAGCATTTT. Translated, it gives CASSSDRGENQPQHF.

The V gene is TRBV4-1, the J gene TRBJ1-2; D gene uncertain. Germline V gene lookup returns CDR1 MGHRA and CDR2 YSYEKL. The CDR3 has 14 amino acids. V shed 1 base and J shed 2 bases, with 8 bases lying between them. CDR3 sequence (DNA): TGCGCCAGCAGCCAAGTACCCAGCAACTATGGCTACACCTTC. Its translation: CASSQVPSNYGYTF.

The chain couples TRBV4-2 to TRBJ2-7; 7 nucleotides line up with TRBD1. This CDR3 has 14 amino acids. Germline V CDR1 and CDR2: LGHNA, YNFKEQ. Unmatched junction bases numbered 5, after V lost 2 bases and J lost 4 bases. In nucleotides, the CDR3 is TGTGCCAGCAGCCAACAAAGACAGGGATACGAGCAGTACTTC. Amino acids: CASSQQRQGYEQYF.

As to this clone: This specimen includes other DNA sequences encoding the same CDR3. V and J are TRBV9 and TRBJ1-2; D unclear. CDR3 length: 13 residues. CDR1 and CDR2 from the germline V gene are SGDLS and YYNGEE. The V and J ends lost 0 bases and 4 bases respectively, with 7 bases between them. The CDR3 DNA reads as TGTGCCAGCAGCGTAGGGTCAGGCTATGGCTACACCTTC. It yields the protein CASSVGSGYGYTF.

The CDR3, as DNA: TGCGCCAGCAGCCAAGGGGACGACAGTGCCTACGAGCAGTACTTC. This sequence encodes CASSQGDDSAYEQYF. This chain connects TRBV4-1 to TRBJ2-7; D might be TRBD1 or TRBD2, each matching 5 bases. The CDR3 covers 15 residues. Deletions cut 1 base from V and 2 bases from J, with 12 bases between. The germline gives CDR1 MGHRA, CDR2 YSYEKL.

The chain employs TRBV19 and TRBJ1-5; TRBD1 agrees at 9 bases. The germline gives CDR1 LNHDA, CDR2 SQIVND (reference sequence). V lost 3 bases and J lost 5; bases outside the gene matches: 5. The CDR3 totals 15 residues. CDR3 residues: CASSMMGQGYQPQHF. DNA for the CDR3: TGTGCCAGTAGTATGATGGGACAGGGATATCAGCCCCAGCATTTT.

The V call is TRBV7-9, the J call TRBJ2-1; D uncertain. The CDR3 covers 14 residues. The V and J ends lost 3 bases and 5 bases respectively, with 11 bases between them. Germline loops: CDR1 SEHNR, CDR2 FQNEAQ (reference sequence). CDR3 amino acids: CASSFVITDNEQFF. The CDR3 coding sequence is TGTGCCAGCAGCTTCGTAATAACCGACAATGAGCAGTTCTTC.

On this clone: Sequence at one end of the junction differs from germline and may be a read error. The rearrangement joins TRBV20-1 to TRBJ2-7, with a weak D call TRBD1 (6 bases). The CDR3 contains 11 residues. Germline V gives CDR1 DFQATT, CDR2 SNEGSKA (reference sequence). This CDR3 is CSAPQGWDNHF. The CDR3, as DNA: TGCAGTGCTCCTCAGGGGTGGGACAACCACTTC.

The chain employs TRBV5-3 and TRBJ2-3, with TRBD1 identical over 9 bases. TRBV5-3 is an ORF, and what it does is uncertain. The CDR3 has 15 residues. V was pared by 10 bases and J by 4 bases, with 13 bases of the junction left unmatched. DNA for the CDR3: TGTGCCTTACCTCCGCCGGGACAGGGTCCAGATACGCAGTATTTT. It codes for CALPPPGQGPDTQYF.

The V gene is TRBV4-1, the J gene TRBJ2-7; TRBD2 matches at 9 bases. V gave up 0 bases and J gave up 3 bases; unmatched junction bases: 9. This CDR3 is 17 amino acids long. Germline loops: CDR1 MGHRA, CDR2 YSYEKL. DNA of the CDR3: TGCGCCAGCAGCCAAGAGCCCCCGGGACTAGCCATCTACGAGCAGTACTTC. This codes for CASSQEPPGLAIYEQYF.